This T cell receptor (beta chain) was sequenced during a study of molecular identifiers for immune sequencing clone quantification. Study-level information: Replicate RNA came from 20,000 or 100,000 naive CD8 cells and was split five ways, and four parts were sequenced.

Trimming removed 4 bases at V and 0 bases at J, with 15 bases between. There are 16 residues in the CDR3. CDR1 and CDR2 (germline): SEHNR, FQNEAQ (reference sequence). Bulk TCR libraries used previously described methods and listed TCR primers. TCRdb passed the PCR reads through MiXCR, listing each CDR3 protein once. The sample contains approximately 550,000 distinct CDR3 sequences, 25% of which appear only once. Naive CD8 T cells were FACS-sorted by CD8+CD4-CCR7+CD45RA+ markers. Sequenced sample: naive CD8+ T cells from blood, with Jurkat cell RNA spiked in. Regarding subset: FACS-sorted CD8+CD4-CCR7+CD45RA+ naive T cells. V gene TRBV7-9 combines with J gene TRBJ2-5, with D perhaps being TRBD1 or TRBD2 (5 bases each). The sequence came from a human donor in good health. Some libraries in this study had Jurkat cell RNA spiked in. The CDR3 protein is CASSSSPGTDQETQYF. The CDR3 DNA is TGTGCCAGCAGCTCATCCCCGGGGACGGACCAAGAGACCCAGTACTTC.